This T cell receptor (beta chain) is from a study of blood T cells in healthy people across ages. Trimming took 5 bases from V and 5 from J, leaving 18 bases between them. This CDR3 contains 15 residues. This clonotype showed up just a few times. The antigen remains unidentified. Caucasian individuals from Russia who were healthy and aged roughly 6 to 100 acted as donors. Alongside a J-beta primer mix, a sample-barcoded 5' primer served in a second PCR lasting roughly 7 to 12 cycles. MiXCR, applied by TCRdb to the 5' RACE reads, yields one record per CDR3 protein. The sample gives around 1,100,000 distinct CDR3 sequences, approximately 38% of which show up once; around 13% is in the top ten. Study-level points and caveats: TCR beta diversity, measured per million T cells, fell in a roughly linear way with age. Because donor CMV status was unknown, expanded clonotype changes were possibly confounded.

The TCR sequence derives from a man younger than 35 in good health. Sequenced input: blood. J is TRBJ1-2 and V is TRBV12-3 or TRBV12-4, with D unresolved. The CDR3 DNA is TGTGCCAGCAGTCCCGACCCGGGAAGAAAGTATGGCTACACCTTC. Protein product: CASSPDPGRKYGYTF.